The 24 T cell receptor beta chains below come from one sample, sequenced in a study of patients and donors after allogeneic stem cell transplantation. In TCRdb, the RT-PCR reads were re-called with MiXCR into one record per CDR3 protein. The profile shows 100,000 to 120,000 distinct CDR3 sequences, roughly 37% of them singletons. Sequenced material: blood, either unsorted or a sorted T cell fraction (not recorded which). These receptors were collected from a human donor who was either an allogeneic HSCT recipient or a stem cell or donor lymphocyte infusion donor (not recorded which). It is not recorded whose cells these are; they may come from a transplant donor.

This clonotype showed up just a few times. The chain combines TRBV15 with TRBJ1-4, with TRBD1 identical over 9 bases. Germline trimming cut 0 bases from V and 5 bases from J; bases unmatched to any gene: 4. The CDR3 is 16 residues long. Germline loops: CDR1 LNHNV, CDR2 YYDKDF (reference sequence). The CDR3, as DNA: TGTGCCACCAGCAGAGAAAGGGACAGGGCGAATGAAAAACTGTTTTTT. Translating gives CATSRERDRANEKLFF.

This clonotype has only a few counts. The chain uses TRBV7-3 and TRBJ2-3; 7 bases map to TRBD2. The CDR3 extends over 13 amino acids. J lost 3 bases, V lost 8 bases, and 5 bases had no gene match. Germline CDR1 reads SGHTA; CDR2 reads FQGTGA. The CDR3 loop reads CASGRAMTDTQYF. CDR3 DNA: TGTGCCAGCGGGAGGGCCATGACAGATACGCAGTATTTT.

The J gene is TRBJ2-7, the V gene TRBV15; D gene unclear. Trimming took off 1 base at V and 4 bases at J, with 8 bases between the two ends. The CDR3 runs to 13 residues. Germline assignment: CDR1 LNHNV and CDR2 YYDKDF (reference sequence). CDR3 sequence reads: CATSRGPDYEQYF. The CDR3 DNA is TGTGCCACCAGCAGAGGCCCGGATTACGAGCAGTACTTC.

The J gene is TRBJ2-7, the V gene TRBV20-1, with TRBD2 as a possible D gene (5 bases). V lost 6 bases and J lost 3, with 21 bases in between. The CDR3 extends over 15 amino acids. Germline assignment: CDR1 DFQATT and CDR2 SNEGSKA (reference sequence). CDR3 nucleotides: TGCAGTGCCCTCGAGCGGAAGGCTAGTAGCTACGAGCAGTACTTC. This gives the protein CSALERKASSYEQYF.

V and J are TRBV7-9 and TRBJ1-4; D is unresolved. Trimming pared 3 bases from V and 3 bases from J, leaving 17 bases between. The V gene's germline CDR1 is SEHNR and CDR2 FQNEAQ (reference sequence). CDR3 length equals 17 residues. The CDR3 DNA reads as TGTGCCAGCAGCTTGCCAAAATCACTCGGACCTAATGAAAAACTGTTTTTT. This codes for CASSLPKSLGPNEKLFF.

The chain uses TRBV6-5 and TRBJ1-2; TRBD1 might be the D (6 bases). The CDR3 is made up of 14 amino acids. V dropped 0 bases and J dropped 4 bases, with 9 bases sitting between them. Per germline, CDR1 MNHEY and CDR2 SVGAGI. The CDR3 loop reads CASSYSNRAYGYTF. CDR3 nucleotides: TGTGCCAGCAGTTACTCGAACAGGGCCTATGGCTACACCTTC.

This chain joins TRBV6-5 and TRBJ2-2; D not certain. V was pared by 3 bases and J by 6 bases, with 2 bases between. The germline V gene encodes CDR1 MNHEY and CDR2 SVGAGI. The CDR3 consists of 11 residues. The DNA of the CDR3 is TGTGCCAGCAGTTATGCCGGGGAGCTGTTTTTT. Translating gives CASSYAGELFF.

Here the CDR3 DNA reads TGCAGTGCAACTAAGACAGGGAGCGGGGTGAATTCACCCCTCCACTTT. Its protein product is CSATKTGSGVNSPLHF. The chain links TRBV20-1 to TRBJ1-6; 7 bases fit TRBD1. CDR1 and CDR2 (germline): DFQATT, SNEGSKA (reference sequence). Unmatched junction bases numbered 15, after V lost 6 bases and J lost 7 bases. The CDR3 has 16 residues.

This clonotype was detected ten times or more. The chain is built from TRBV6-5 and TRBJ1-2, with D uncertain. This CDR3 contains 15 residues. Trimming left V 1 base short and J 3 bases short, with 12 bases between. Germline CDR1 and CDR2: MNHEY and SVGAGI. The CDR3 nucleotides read TGTGCCAGCAGTTACTTCCCCGAGACTTACTATGGCTACACCTTC. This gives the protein CASSYFPETYYGYTF.

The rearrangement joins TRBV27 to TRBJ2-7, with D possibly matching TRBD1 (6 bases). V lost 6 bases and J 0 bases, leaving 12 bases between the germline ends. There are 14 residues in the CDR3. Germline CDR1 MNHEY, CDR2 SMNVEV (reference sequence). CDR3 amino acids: CASRIDRSSYEQYF. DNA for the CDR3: TGTGCCAGCAGAATAGACAGGAGCTCCTACGAGCAGTACTTC.

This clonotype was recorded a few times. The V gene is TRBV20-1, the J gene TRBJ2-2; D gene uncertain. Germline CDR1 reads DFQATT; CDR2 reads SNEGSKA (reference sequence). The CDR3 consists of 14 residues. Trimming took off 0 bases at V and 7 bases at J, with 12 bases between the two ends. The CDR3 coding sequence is TGCAGTGCTAGAGACCGTCTATTTGGCGGGGAGCTGTTTTTT. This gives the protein CSARDRLFGGELFF.

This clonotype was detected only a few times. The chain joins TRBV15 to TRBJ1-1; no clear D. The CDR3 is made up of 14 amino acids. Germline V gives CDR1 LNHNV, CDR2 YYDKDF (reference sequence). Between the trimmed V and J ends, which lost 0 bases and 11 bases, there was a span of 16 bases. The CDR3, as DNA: TGTGCCACCAGCAGAGACCCCCTGCAGGCGGGGGCTTTCTTT. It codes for CATSRDPLQAGAFF.

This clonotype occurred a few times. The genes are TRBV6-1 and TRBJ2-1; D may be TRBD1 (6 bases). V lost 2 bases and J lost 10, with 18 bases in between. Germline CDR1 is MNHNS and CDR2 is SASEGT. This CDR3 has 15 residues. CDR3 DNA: TGTGCCAGCAGTGAATACACAGGGTGGGCTATGGAGCAGTTCTTC. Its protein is CASSEYTGWAMEQFF.

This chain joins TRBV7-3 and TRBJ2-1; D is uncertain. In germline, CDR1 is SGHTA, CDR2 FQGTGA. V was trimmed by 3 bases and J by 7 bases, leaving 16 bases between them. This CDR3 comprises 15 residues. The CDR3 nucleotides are TGTGCCAGCAGCTTGGGCCACGTACTAACTAATGAGCAGTTCTTC. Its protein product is CASSLGHVLTNEQFF.

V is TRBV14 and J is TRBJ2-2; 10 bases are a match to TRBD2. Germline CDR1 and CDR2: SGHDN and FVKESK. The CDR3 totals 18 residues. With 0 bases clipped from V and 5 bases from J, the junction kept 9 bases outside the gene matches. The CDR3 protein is CASSQEWLAGVWTGELFF. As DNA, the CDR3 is TGTGCCAGCAGCCAAGAATGGCTAGCGGGAGTATGGACCGGGGAGCTGTTTTTT.

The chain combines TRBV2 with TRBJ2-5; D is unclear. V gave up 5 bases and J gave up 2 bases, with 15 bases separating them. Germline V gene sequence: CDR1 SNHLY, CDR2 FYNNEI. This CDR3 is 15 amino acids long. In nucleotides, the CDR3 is TGTGCCAGCAGTCCACCCCTGGAGCGACAAGAGACCCAGTACTTC. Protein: CASSPPLERQETQYF. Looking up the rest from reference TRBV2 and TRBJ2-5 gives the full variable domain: EPEVTQTPSHQVTQMGQEVILRCVPISNHLYFYWYRQILGQKVEFLVSFYNNEISEKSEIFDDQFSVERPDGSNFTLKIRSTKLEDSAMYFCASSPPLERQETQYFGPGTRLLVL.

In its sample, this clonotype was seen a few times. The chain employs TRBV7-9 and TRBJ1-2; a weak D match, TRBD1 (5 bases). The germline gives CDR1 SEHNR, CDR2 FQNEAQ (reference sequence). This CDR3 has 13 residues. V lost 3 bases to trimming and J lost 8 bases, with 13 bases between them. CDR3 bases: TGTGCCAGCAGCTTCGGGACGAGGGGCGGCTACACCTTC. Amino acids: CASSFGTRGGYTF.

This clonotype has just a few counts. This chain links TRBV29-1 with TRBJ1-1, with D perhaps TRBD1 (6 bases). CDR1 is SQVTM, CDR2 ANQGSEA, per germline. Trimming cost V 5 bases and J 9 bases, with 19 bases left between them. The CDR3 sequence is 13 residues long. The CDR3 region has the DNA TGCAGCGTTTCAAGGACGAGACAGGAGAAAGCTTTCTTT. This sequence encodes CSVSRTRQEKAFF. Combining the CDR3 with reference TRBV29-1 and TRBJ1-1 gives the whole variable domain SAVISQKPSRDICQRGTSLTIQCQVDSQVTMMFWYRQQPGQSLTLIATANQGSEATYESGFVIDKFPISRPNLTFSTLTVSNMSPEDSSIYLCSVSRTRQEKAFFGQGTRLTVV.

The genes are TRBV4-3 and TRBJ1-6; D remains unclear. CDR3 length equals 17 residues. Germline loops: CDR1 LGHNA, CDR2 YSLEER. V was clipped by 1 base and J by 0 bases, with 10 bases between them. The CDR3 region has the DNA TGCGCCAGCAGCCAAGGATATGGGAGCTCCTATAATTCACCCCTCCACTTT. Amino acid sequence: CASSQGYGSSYNSPLHF.

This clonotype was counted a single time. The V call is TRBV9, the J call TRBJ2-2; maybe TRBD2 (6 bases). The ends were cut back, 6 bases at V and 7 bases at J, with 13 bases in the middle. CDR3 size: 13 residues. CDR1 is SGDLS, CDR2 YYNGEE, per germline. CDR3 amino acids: CASTLEGFGELFF. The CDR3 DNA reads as TGTGCCAGCACTTTGGAGGGATTCGGGGAGCTGTTTTTT. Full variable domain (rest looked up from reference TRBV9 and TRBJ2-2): DSGVTQTPKHLITATGQRVTLRCSPRSGDLSVYWYQQSLDQGLQFLIQYYNGEERAKGNILERFSAQQFPDLHSELNLSSLELGDSALYFCASTLEGFGELFFGEGSRLTVL.

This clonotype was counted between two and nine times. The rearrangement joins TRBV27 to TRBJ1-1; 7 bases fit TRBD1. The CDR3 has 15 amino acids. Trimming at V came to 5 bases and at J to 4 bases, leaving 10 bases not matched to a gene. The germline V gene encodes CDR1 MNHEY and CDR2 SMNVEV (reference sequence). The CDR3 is CASSTHKGAGTEAFF. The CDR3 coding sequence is TGTGCCAGCAGTACCCATAAGGGGGCGGGCACTGAAGCTTTCTTT.

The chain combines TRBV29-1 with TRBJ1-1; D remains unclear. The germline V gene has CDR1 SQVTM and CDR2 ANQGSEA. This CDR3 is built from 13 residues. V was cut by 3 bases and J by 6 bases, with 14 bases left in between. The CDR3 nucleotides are TGCAGCGTTGATAGAGGAAGCAGGTCTGAAGCTTTCTTT. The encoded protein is CSVDRGSRSEAFF.

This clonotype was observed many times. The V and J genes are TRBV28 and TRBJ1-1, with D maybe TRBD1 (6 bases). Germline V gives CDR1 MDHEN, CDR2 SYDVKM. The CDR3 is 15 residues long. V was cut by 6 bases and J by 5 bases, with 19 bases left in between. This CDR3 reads CASRSYRARWTEAFF. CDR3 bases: TGTGCCAGCAGATCATACAGGGCTAGGTGGACTGAAGCTTTCTTT.

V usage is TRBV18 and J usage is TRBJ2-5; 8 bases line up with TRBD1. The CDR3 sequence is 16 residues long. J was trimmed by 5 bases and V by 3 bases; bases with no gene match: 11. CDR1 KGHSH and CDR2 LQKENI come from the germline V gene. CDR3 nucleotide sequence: TGTGCCAGCTCACCGTCAAGGGCAGGGGGCTCTGAGACCCAGTACTTC. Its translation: CASSPSRAGGSETQYF.